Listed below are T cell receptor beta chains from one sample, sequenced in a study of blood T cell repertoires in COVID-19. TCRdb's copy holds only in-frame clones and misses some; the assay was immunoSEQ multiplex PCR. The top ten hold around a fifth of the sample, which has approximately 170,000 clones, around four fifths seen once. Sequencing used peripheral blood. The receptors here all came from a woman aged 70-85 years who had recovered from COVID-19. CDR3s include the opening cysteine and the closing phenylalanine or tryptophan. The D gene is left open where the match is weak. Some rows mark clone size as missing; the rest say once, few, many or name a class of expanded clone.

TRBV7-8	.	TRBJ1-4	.	CASSFRGLVSEKLFF	TGTGCCAGCAGCTTTCGCGGCCTAGTCAGTGAAAAACTGTTTTTT
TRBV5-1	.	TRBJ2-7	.	CASSLDNSYEQYF	TGCGCCAGCAGCCTCGACAACTCCTACGAGCAGTACTTC
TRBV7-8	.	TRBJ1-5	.	CASSPPGQPQHF	TGTGCCAGCAGCCCCCCAGGGCAGCCCCAGCATTTT
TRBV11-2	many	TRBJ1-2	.	CASSLGGYDPHTF	TGTGCCAGCAGCTTAGGGGGCTACGATCCCCACACCTTC
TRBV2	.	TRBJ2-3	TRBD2	CASSDGTSIDTQYF	TGTGCCAGCAGTGACGGGACTAGCATAGATACGCAGTATTTT
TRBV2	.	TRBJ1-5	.	CASTNSNQPQHF	TGTGCCAGCACCAATAGCAATCAGCCCCAGCATTTT
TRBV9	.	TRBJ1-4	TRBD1	CASSVLGTGAEKLFF	TGTGCCAGCAGCGTATTGGGGACAGGGGCGGAAAAACTGTTTTTT
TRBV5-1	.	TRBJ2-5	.	CASSLNKETQYF	TGCGCCAGCAGCTTGAATAAAGAGACCCAGTACTTC
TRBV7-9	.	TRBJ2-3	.	CASSPREAKGGDTQYF	TGTGCCAGCAGCCCTAGGGAAGCAAAAGGGGGAGATACGCAGTATTTT
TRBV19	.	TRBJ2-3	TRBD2	CASNPQGQRGFADTQYF	TGTGCCAGTAATCCCCAAGGCCAGCGGGGGTTTGCGGATACGCAGTATTTT
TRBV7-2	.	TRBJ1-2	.	CASSPAPSGYTF	TGTGCCAGCAGCCCCGCACCCAGTGGCTACACCTTC
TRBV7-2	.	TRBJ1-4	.	CASSLVGGEGEKLFF	TGTGCCAGCAGCTTAGTGGGAGGGGAGGGTGAAAAACTGTTTTTT
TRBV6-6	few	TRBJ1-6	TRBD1	CASSRGQVNSPLHF	TGTGCCAGCAGCCGGGGACAGGTTAATTCACCCCTCCACTTT
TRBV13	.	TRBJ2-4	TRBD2	CASSSTSGGPYGAKNIQYF	TGTGCCAGCAGCTCGACTAGCGGGGGGCCCTACGGGGCCAAAAACATTCAGTACTTC
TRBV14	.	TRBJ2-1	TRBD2	CASRLAGVDYNEQFF	TGTGCCAGCAGGCTAGCGGGAGTTGACTACAATGAGCAGTTCTTC
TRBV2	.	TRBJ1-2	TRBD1	CASSGTGTNYGYTF	TGTGCCAGCAGTGGGACAGGGACCAACTATGGCTACACCTTC
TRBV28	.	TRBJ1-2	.	CASSPTQGKWYGYTF	TGTGCCAGCAGTCCCACCCAGGGGAAGTGGTATGGCTACACCTTC
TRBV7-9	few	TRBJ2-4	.	CASSLVGGGKNIQYF	TGTGCCAGCAGCTTAGTTGGGGGAGGCAAAAACATTCAGTACTTC
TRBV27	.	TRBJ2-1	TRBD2	CASSPLLWGGTSDSNEQFF	TGTGCCAGCAGTCCCCTCCTGTGGGGGGGGACTAGCGACTCAAATGAGCAGTTCTTC
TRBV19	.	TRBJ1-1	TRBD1	CASENRGRNTEAFF	TGTGCCAGCGAAAACAGGGGGAGGAACACTGAAGCTTTCTTT
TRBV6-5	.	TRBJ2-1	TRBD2	CASRKERELHNEQFF	TGTGCCAGCAGAAAGGAGCGGGAGCTACACAATGAGCAGTTCTTC
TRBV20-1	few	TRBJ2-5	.	CSASTHRGGGETQYF	TGCAGTGCTAGTACCCACAGGGGTGGGGGGGAGACCCAGTACTTC
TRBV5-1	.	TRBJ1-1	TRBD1	CASSTTLRQGSNTEAFF	TGCGCCAGCAGCACCACCTTGCGACAGGGATCGAACACTGAAGCTTTCTTT
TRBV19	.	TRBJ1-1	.	CASSPVSGEMNTEAFF	TGTGCCAGTAGCCCGGTTAGTGGGGAGATGAACACTGAAGCTTTCTTT
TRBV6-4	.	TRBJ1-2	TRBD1	CASSRDRGNYGYTF	TGTGCCAGCAGTCGGGACAGGGGGAACTATGGCTACACCTTC
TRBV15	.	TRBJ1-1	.	CATSRDRQPSTEAFF	TGTGCCACCAGCAGAGATAGACAGCCATCGACTGAAGCTTTCTTT
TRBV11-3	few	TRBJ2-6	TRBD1	CASSPSIPDRAGANVLTF	TGTGCCAGCAGCCCTTCCATACCAGACAGGGCTGGGGCCAACGTCCTGACTTTC
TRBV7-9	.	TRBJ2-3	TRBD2	CASSFVLAGIFTDTQYF	TGTGCCAGCAGCTTTGTCCTAGCGGGAATTTTCACAGATACGCAGTATTTT
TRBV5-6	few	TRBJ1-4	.	CASSPAGSTNEKLFF	TGTGCCAGCAGTCCGGCGGGGTCGACTAATGAAAAACTGTTTTTT
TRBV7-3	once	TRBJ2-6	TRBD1	CASSPGTGGPGGANVLTF	TGTGCCAGCAGCCCAGGGACAGGAGGCCCCGGTGGGGCCAACGTCCTGACTTTC
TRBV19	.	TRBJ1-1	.	CASHRAMNTEAFF	TGTGCCAGTCACAGGGCGATGAACACTGAAGCTTTCTTT
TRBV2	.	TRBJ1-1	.	CASTPNRAGTEAFF	TGTGCCAGCACCCCGAACAGGGCGGGCACTGAAGCTTTCTTT
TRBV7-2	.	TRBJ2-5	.	CASSLASVGGVTQYF	TGTGCCAGCAGCTTAGCTTCCGTAGGGGGTGTGACCCAGTACTTC
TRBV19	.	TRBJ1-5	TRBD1	CASSIAGQDNQPQHF	TGTGCCAGTAGTATAGCTGGACAGGACAATCAGCCCCAGCATTTT
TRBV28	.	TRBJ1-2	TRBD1	CASRQGNGYTF	TGTGCCAGCCGACAGGGCAATGGCTACACCTTC
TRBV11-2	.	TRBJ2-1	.	CASSLGFESSYNEQFF	TGTGCCAGCAGCTTAGGTTTCGAGAGCTCCTACAATGAGCAGTTCTTC
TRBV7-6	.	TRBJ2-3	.	CASSLVLRDRNTDTQYF	TGTGCCAGCAGCTTAGTTCTGCGGGACAGAAACACAGATACGCAGTATTTT
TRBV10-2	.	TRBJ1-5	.	CASSEGPAAVHF	TGCGCCAGCAGTGAGGGTCCTGCAGCGGTCCATTTT
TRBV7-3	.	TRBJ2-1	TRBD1	CASSARTGGLPNEQFF	TGTGCCAGCAGCGCCCGGACAGGGGGCCTCCCCAATGAGCAGTTCTTC
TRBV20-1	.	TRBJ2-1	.	CSASVASYNEQFF	TGCAGTGCTAGTGTAGCCTCCTACAATGAGCAGTTCTTC
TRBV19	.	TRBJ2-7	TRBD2	CASRLLADARDSYEQYF	TGTGCCAGTCGGTTGCTAGCGGACGCACGCGACTCCTACGAGCAGTACTTC
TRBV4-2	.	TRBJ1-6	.	CASSQPGGPYNSPLHF	TGTGCCAGCAGCCAACCGGGAGGTCCCTATAATTCACCCCTCCACTTT
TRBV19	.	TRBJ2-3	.	CASSATWDLGPTDTQYF	TGTGCCAGTAGTGCCACCTGGGATTTGGGGCCCACAGATACGCAGTATTTT
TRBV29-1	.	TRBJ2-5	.	CSGTYPRGTQYF	TGCAGCGGCACATACCCCCGTGGGACCCAGTACTTC
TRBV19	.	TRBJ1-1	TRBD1	CASSIKGAGAFF	TGTGCCAGTAGTATCAAGGGGGCTGGGGCTTTCTTT
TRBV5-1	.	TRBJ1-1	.	CASKQGMNTEAFF	TGCGCCAGCAAACAGGGAATGAACACTGAAGCTTTCTTT
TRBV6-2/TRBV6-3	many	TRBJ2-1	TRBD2	CASRYWLADINEQFF	TGTGCCAGCCGTTACTGGCTAGCGGACATCAATGAGCAGTTCTTC